This entry is about one T cell receptor beta chain. This specimen belongs to a study of blood T cell repertoires in COVID-19. Study-level background: The analysed material was cDNA or gDNA that came from T cells, B-cell-depleted T cells, or PBMCs.

Profiling relied on immunoSEQ multiplex PCR, and the TCRdb table lists in-frame clones only, not all of them. Among about 260,000 clones, approximately 91% were seen once, and the ten largest hold around 0.67%. This receptor was obtained from a human donor in a cohort sampled during active COVID-19. Material for sequencing was peripheral blood.

CDR3 DNA sequence: TGTGCCAGTAGTTCGACAGGGGGATACACCGGGGAGCTGTTTTTT. This sequence encodes CASSSTGGYTGELFF. The V and J genes are TRBV19 and TRBJ2-2, with 9 bases lining up with TRBD1. Losses at the gene ends were 5 bases for V and 3 bases for J; bases not matched to a gene: 4. The CDR3 loop spans 15 amino acids. Germline CDR1 is LNHDA and CDR2 is SQIVND (reference sequence).